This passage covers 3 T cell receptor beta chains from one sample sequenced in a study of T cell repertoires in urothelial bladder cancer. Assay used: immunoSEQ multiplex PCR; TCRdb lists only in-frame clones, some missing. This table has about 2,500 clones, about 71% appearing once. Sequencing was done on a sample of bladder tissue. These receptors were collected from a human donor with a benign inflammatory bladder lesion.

CDR3 in DNA: TGTGCCAGCAGGAGACAGGGGCGAGCTTTCTTT. As protein: CASRRQGRAFF. The rearrangement uses TRBV6-1 and TRBJ1-1; TRBD1 matches 8 bases. The CDR3 consists of 11 residues. Germline loops: CDR1 MNHNS, CDR2 SASEGT. The ends lost 6 bases at V and 10 bases at J; junction bases unmatched: 4.

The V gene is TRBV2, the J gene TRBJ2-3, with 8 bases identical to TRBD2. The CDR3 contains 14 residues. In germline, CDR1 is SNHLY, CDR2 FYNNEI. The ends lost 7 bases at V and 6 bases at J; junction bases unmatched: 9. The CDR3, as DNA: TGTGCCAGCACGGTAGCGGGAATCCGGGATACGCAGTATTTT. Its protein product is CASTVAGIRDTQYF.

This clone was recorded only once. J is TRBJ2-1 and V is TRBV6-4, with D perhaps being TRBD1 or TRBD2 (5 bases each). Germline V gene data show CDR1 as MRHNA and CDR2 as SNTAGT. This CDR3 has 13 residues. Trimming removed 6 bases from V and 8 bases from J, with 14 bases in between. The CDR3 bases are TGTGCCAGCAGCCCCCGGGACCCCCATGAGCAGTTCTTC. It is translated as CASSPRDPHEQFF.